Listed below are T cell receptor beta chains from one sample, sequenced in a study of cytomegalovirus exposure and HLA in healthy donors. The data were produced by immunoSEQ multiplex PCR, yet TCRdb's version contains in-frame clones alone and is incomplete. The sample records about 150,000 clones, about four fifths being singletons. Input material: PBMCs. The receptors were gathered from a human donor in good health. CDR3s include the opening cysteine and the closing phenylalanine or tryptophan. The D gene is left open where the match is weak. Clone size is not always given. Where it is, it says once, few, many or a class for expanded clones.

-	TRBJ1-1	TRBV6-5	-	TGTGCCAGCAGTTACTCGGCTCACAGAAAAAACACTGAAGCTTTCTTT	CASSYSAHRKNTEAFF
-	TRBJ2-5	TRBV30	-	TGTGCCTGGAGTTCGGGTCCACGAGAGACCCAGTACTTC	CAWSSGPRETQYF
-	TRBJ1-1	TRBV28	few	TGTGCCAGCAGTTTACAGGGGAACACTGAAGCTTTCTTT	CASSLQGNTEAFF
-	TRBJ1-1	TRBV11-2	-	TGTGCCAGCAGCTTTTCACGGGACACTGAAGCTTTCTTT	CASSFSRDTEAFF
-	TRBJ2-7	TRBV5-4	once	TGTGCCAGCAGCCGAACAGTTTCGCTAGCTACCAACGAGCAGTACTTC	CASSRTVSLATNEQYF
-	TRBJ2-1	TRBV27	-	TGTGCCAGCAGTTTATCGCCCAATCTGACTAGCTCCTACAATGAGCAGTTCTTC	CASSLSPNLTSSYNEQFF
-	TRBJ2-5	TRBV6-1	-	TGTGCCAGCAGTTCCTTTGGGGGGTACCAAGAGACCCAGTACTTC	CASSSFGGYQETQYF
TRBD1	TRBJ1-1	TRBV13	once	TGTGCCAGCAGCTTAGTAGGGGGACAGGGGACTGAAGCTTTCTTT	CASSLVGGQGTEAFF
-	TRBJ1-3	TRBV7-2	-	TGTGCCAGCAGCTTAGTTCTAGGTCTGGAGGTCTCTGGAAACACCATATATTTT	CASSLVLGLEVSGNTIYF
-	TRBJ2-2	TRBV11-3	-	TGTGCCAGCAGCCGAGGGGGCACCGGGGAGCTGTTTTTT	CASSRGGTGELFF
-	TRBJ1-2	TRBV30	-	TGTGCCTGGAGTGTAACCAGCTATGGCTACACCTTC	CAWSVTSYGYTF
TRBD2	TRBJ2-7	TRBV5-6	once	TGTGCCAGCAGCTTGGGACTAGCGGGAGGGGACGAGCAGTACTTC	CASSLGLAGGDEQYF
-	TRBJ1-1	TRBV11-2	-	TGTGCCAGCAGTCCTCGGACAGCGTTGAACACTGAAGCTTTCTTT	CASSPRTALNTEAFF
TRBD1	TRBJ1-5	TRBV6-5	few	TGTGCCACGGACAGGGCTGCCAATCAGCCCCAGCATTTT	CATDRAANQPQHF
-	TRBJ1-1	TRBV5-4	-	TGTGCCAGCAGGCCAGACAGATTTAACACTGAAGCTTTCTTT	CASRPDRFNTEAFF
-	TRBJ2-4	TRBV19	-	TGTGCCAGTAGTTCAACAGGGGAGGCCATTCAGTACTTC	CASSSTGEAIQYF
-	TRBJ1-4	TRBV18	-	TGTGCCAGCTCACCACTTCCCGAGACAGGAGAAGATGCAACTAATGAAAAACTGTTTTTT	CASSPLPETGEDATNEKLFF
TRBD1	TRBJ2-7	TRBV5-6	-	TGTGCCAGCAGCTGGGGGGGGACAGGGGGGGAAGAGCAGTACTTC	CASSWGGTGGEEQYF
TRBD1	TRBJ1-1	TRBV15	few	TGTGCCACCAGCAGAGAAACCGACAGGGTGAACACTGAAGCTTTCTTT	CATSRETDRVNTEAFF
TRBD2	TRBJ2-7	TRBV18	once	TGTGCCAGCTCACCACTCCTAGCGGGGGACAACTACGAGCAGTACTTC	CASSPLLAGDNYEQYF
-	TRBJ2-7	TRBV5-4	few	TGTGCCAGCAGTCAAGGGGGAGGGGATTCAGCCTACGAGCAGTACTTC	CASSQGGGDSAYEQYF
-	TRBJ2-1	TRBV15	-	TGTGCCACCAGCGAGGGCCCTTGGAATGAGCAGTTCTTC	CATSEGPWNEQFF
-	TRBJ1-2	TRBV6-5	-	TGTGCCAGCACTAGAGGGGAGGGCTTCTATGGCTACACCTTC	CASTRGEGFYGYTF
-	TRBJ2-6	TRBV5-5	once	TGTGCCAGCAGCTTTTTTTACTCTGGGGCCAACGTCCTGACTTTC	CASSFFYSGANVLTF
-	TRBJ1-2	TRBV5-1	once	TGCGCCAGCAGCTTGAATCCCAGTAACTATGGCTACACCTTC	CASSLNPSNYGYTF
-	TRBJ1-2	TRBV2	few	TGTGCCAGCAGTTTAGCAGGGTTTAACTATGGCTACACCTTC	CASSLAGFNYGYTF
-	TRBJ1-2	TRBV15	-	TGTGCCACCAGCAGGGACAGCATGACTAACTATGGCTACACCTTC	CATSRDSMTNYGYTF
-	TRBJ1-1	TRBV7-9	-	TGTGCCAGCAGCTTAGGACAGTTAGGCACTGAAGCTTTCTTT	CASSLGQLGTEAFF
-	TRBJ2-7	TRBV7-9	-	TGTGCCAGCAGCTTAATTGGAGAGATTCAGTACTTC	CASSLIGEIQYF
TRBD1	TRBJ1-5	TRBV7-9	few	TGTGCCAGCAGCTCAGGGGGTCAGCCCCAGCATTTT	CASSSGGQPQHF
-	TRBJ2-7	TRBV5-5	-	TGTGCCAGCAGCTTGTATGGGACAACCTACGAGCAGTACTTC	CASSLYGTTYEQYF
-	TRBJ1-6	TRBV5-6	-	TGTGCCAGCAGCTTGGCAGGTGGGGCATATTCACCCCTCCACTTT	CASSLAGGAYSPLHF
-	TRBJ2-7	TRBV7-2	-	TGTGCCAGCAGCCGCCCAGGAACAGGCTCCTACGAGCAGTACTTC	CASSRPGTGSYEQYF
TRBD2	TRBJ2-3	TRBV4-2	-	TGTGCCAGCAGCCAAGACGAGGGACTAGCAAATACAGATACGCAGTATTTT	CASSQDEGLANTDTQYF
TRBD2	TRBJ2-5	TRBV7-2	-	TGTGCCAGCAGCTGGACTAGCGGGGGGGCGGAGGAGACCCAGTACTTC	CASSWTSGGAEETQYF
-	TRBJ2-7	TRBV7-9	-	TGTGCCAGCAGCCCGAGGAACATTAACTACGAGCAGTACTTC	CASSPRNINYEQYF
-	TRBJ1-1	TRBV19	once	TGTGCCAGTTCCGGGACACCGTATCTGAACACTGAAGCTTTCTTT	CASSGTPYLNTEAFF
-	TRBJ1-5	TRBV19	-	TGTGCCAGTGGGACAAAGAAGCTTAATCAGCCCCAGCATTTT	CASGTKKLNQPQHF
-	TRBJ1-1	TRBV7-2	few	TGTGCCAGCAGCTTCGCCCTTGGGGCGACGGGCACTGAAGCTTTCTTT	CASSFALGATGTEAFF
TRBD2	TRBJ2-5	TRBV6-6	-	TGTGCCTCAACAGGACTAGCAGAAGAGACCCAGTACTTC	CASTGLAEETQYF
-	TRBJ1-6	TRBV27	-	TGTGCCAGCATCCAAACGGGGTTAGGTTCACCCCTCCACTTT	CASIQTGLGSPLHF
TRBD2	TRBJ2-7	TRBV7-9	once	TGTGCCAGCAGCATAAGCGGGGCGACCTACGAGCAGTACTTC	CASSISGATYEQYF
-	TRBJ1-6	TRBV12-5	-	TGTGCTAGTGGTTTGTTAGGACCTTCCTCCCCTGGGGCTTATTCACCCCTCCACTTT	CASGLLGPSSPGAYSPLHF
-	TRBJ1-2	TRBV4-3	-	TGCGCCAGCAGCCAAGATGCAGGACAGCCTCACTATGGCTACACCTTC	CASSQDAGQPHYGYTF
-	TRBJ2-1	TRBV5-8	-	TGTGCCAGCAGCTTTTGGTCAGGGGCTTTGAATGAGCAGTTCTTC	CASSFWSGALNEQFF
TRBD2	TRBJ2-2	TRBV5-6	-	TGTGCCAGCAGCTTGCCGACTAGCGGGAGTGGTACCGGGGAGCTGTTTTTT	CASSLPTSGSGTGELFF
TRBD1	TRBJ2-1	TRBV27	-	TGTGCCAGCAGTTTACGGGACCAGGGGGTTAGGTCCTACAATGAGCAGTTCTTC	CASSLRDQGVRSYNEQFF
-	TRBJ2-1	TRBV4-1	-	TGCGCCAGCAGGCCCACTAGCAACTCCTACAATGAGCAGTTCTTC	CASRPTSNSYNEQFF
TRBD1	TRBJ2-1	TRBV15	-	TGTGCCACCAGCGTCGGGACAGCCAACAATGAGCAGTTCTTC	CATSVGTANNEQFF
-	TRBJ2-5	TRBV21-1	-	TGTGCCAGCAGCAAAGAGAGGTTTTGGCGGAGGGAGACCCAGTACTTC	CASSKERFWRRETQYF
-	TRBJ2-7	TRBV19	-	TGTGCCAGTAGTGTATCAAGTTCGGCTGAGGACGAGCAGTACTTC	CASSVSSSAEDEQYF
TRBD1	TRBJ1-1	TRBV6-1	once	TGTGCCAGCAGTTCCCTACAGGGGGGCACTGAAGCTTTCTTT	CASSSLQGGTEAFF
-	TRBJ2-1	TRBV19	-	TGTGCCAGTAGTTTGAGGTCCAGGGCCAATGAGCAGTTCTTC	CASSLRSRANEQFF
-	TRBJ1-6	TRBV2	-	TGTGCCAGCAGTGAAGCCGCGGGCAGGGGCAATAATTCACCCCTCCACTTT	CASSEAAGRGNNSPLHF
-	TRBJ1-2	TRBV6-1	-	TGTGCCAGCAGGAAAAGGGGCGCGGATGGCTACACCTTC	CASRKRGADGYTF